The rows below give T cell receptor beta chains drawn from one sample of a study of blood T cells in healthy people across ages. TCRdb independently ran MiXCR on the 5' RACE reads; one entry per CDR3 protein. The table records fewer than 2,000,000 distinct CDR3 sequences, about 31% of them present only once. Sequenced sample: blood. Receptors were obtained from a woman between 25 and 40 years old in good health. CDR3s include the opening cysteine and the closing phenylalanine or tryptophan. A D gene is named only where the DNA matches it firmly. Size is stated for part of the rows, as once, few or many counts, or as a class when the clone is expanded.

j_call: TRBJ2-1
clone_size: many
d_call: TRBD2
v_call: TRBV4-1
cdr3_aa: CASSPSNGGRAYNEQFF
cdr3_nt: TGCGCCAGCAGCCCGTCTAATGGCGGGAGGGCCTACAATGAGCAGTTCTTC

j_call: TRBJ1-5
clone_size: few
d_call: -
v_call: TRBV6-1
cdr3_aa: CASSVSGEENQPQHF
cdr3_nt: TGTGCCAGCAGTGTATCAGGGGAAGAAAATCAGCCCCAGCATTTT

j_call: TRBJ2-7
clone_size: -
d_call: -
v_call: TRBV5-1
cdr3_aa: CASSWGRLADVQYF
cdr3_nt: TGCGCCAGCAGCTGGGGTCGCCTCGCGGACGTGCAGTACTTC

j_call: TRBJ2-5
clone_size: -
d_call: -
v_call: TRBV11-2
cdr3_aa: CASSLYGESETQYF
cdr3_nt: TGTGCCAGCAGCTTATATGGCGAGAGCGAGACCCAGTACTTC

j_call: TRBJ2-3
clone_size: few
d_call: -
v_call: TRBV2
cdr3_aa: CASRIAETDTQYF
cdr3_nt: TGTGCCAGCAGGATAGCGGAAACAGATACGCAGTATTTT

j_call: TRBJ2-1
clone_size: -
d_call: -
v_call: TRBV2
cdr3_aa: CASIQTGPLPGEQFF
cdr3_nt: TGTGCCAGCATCCAGACCGGCCCTCTACCGGGTGAGCAGTTCTTC

j_call: TRBJ1-1
clone_size: few
d_call: -
v_call: TRBV7-8
cdr3_aa: CASSLESGYTEAFF
cdr3_nt: TGTGCCAGCAGCTTAGAATCGGGGTACACTGAAGCTTTCTTT

j_call: TRBJ2-3
clone_size: -
d_call: -
v_call: TRBV5-1
cdr3_aa: CASSLALGADTQYF
cdr3_nt: TGCGCCAGCAGCTTGGCGCTAGGCGCAGATACGCAGTATTTT

j_call: TRBJ2-1
clone_size: many
d_call: -
v_call: TRBV5-1
cdr3_aa: CASSPGQEYNEQFF
cdr3_nt: TGCGCCAGCAGCCCGGGACAAGAATACAATGAGCAGTTCTTC

j_call: TRBJ1-2
clone_size: many
d_call: TRBD1
v_call: TRBV29-1
cdr3_aa: CSVVVAPGGRYTF
cdr3_nt: TGCAGCGTTGTTGTGGCCCCAGGGGGCCGCTACACCTTC

j_call: TRBJ2-4
clone_size: -
d_call: -
v_call: TRBV20-1
cdr3_aa: CSARDSLAKNIQYF
cdr3_nt: TGCAGTGCTAGGGACAGTCTAGCCAAAAACATTCAGTACTTC

j_call: TRBJ2-5
clone_size: -
d_call: -
v_call: TRBV7-9
cdr3_aa: CASSFPETGSVWAQYF
cdr3_nt: TGTGCCAGCAGCTTCCCCGAGACAGGCTCTGTTTGGGCCCAGTACTTC

j_call: TRBJ2-6
clone_size: -
d_call: TRBD2
v_call: TRBV3-1
cdr3_aa: CASSPRGGRANILTF
cdr3_nt: TGTGCCAGCAGCCCACGGGGGGGTAGGGCCAACATCCTGACTTTC

j_call: TRBJ2-7
clone_size: few
d_call: -
v_call: TRBV2
cdr3_aa: CASSSDLRSHEQYF
cdr3_nt: TGTGCCAGCAGTAGCGACCTAAGGAGCCACGAGCAGTACTTC

j_call: TRBJ1-2
clone_size: few
d_call: -
v_call: TRBV28
cdr3_aa: CASRIDRNYGYTF
cdr3_nt: TGTGCCAGCAGGATAGACAGGAACTATGGCTACACCTTC

j_call: TRBJ1-1
clone_size: -
d_call: -
v_call: TRBV30
cdr3_aa: CAWSQSGDTEAFF
cdr3_nt: TGTGCCTGGAGTCAATCCGGGGACACTGAAGCTTTCTTT

j_call: TRBJ2-1
clone_size: -
d_call: -
v_call: TRBV9
cdr3_aa: CASSVVGIQDNEQFF
cdr3_nt: TGTGCCAGCAGCGTAGTGGGCATTCAGGACAATGAGCAGTTCTTC

j_call: TRBJ1-1
clone_size: -
d_call: -
v_call: TRBV20-1
cdr3_aa: CSARGPGKNTEAFF
cdr3_nt: TGCAGTGCTAGAGGTCCAGGAAAAAACACTGAAGCTTTCTTT

j_call: TRBJ1-2
clone_size: -
d_call: -
v_call: TRBV27
cdr3_aa: CASSSPLTPPGDQNGYTF
cdr3_nt: TGTGCCAGCAGTTCCCCCCTGACACCCCCGGGAGATCAAAATGGCTACACCTTC

j_call: TRBJ2-1
clone_size: -
d_call: TRBD2
v_call: TRBV20-1
cdr3_aa: CSAPPGGAERAEQFF
cdr3_nt: TGCAGTGCTCCCCCGGGGGGGGCCGAACGGGCCGAGCAGTTCTTC

j_call: TRBJ1-2
clone_size: -
d_call: -
v_call: TRBV6-6
cdr3_aa: CASSQGTARGYTF
cdr3_nt: TGTGCCAGCAGTCAAGGGACGGCAAGAGGCTACACCTTC

j_call: TRBJ2-3
clone_size: many
d_call: -
v_call: TRBV20-1
cdr3_aa: CSARGRGITDTQYF
cdr3_nt: TGCAGTGCTAGAGGACGCGGAATCACAGATACGCAGTATTTT

j_call: TRBJ2-5
clone_size: -
d_call: TRBD2
v_call: TRBV9
cdr3_aa: CASTLAGGRETQYF
cdr3_nt: TGTGCCAGCACCCTAGCGGGAGGGCGGGAGACCCAGTACTTC

j_call: TRBJ2-7
clone_size: many
d_call: TRBD2
v_call: TRBV20-1
cdr3_aa: CSAPRAGVPYEQYF
cdr3_nt: TGCAGTGCCCCGCGGGCGGGGGTTCCCTACGAGCAGTACTTC

j_call: TRBJ2-5
clone_size: -
d_call: -
v_call: TRBV7-3
cdr3_aa: CASSLRGDQETLYF
cdr3_nt: TGTGCCAGCAGCTTACGAGGGGACCAAGAGACCCTGTACTTC

j_call: TRBJ2-5
clone_size: -
d_call: -
v_call: TRBV20-1
cdr3_aa: CSASHRDLRETQYF
cdr3_nt: TGCAGTGCTAGTCACAGGGACCTTCGGGAGACCCAGTACTTC

j_call: TRBJ2-1
clone_size: once
d_call: TRBD2
v_call: TRBV5-1
cdr3_aa: CASSGTSADHEQFF
cdr3_nt: TGCGCCAGCAGCGGGACTAGCGCAGACCATGAGCAGTTCTTC

j_call: TRBJ1-6
clone_size: few
d_call: -
v_call: TRBV5-6
cdr3_aa: CASSLPTNRENSPLHF
cdr3_nt: TGTGCCAGCAGCTTGCCAACCAACCGGGAGAATTCACCCCTCCACTTT

j_call: TRBJ2-5
clone_size: few
d_call: -
v_call: TRBV2
cdr3_aa: CASRQTWGARETQYF
cdr3_nt: TGTGCCAGCCGCCAAACGTGGGGGGCAAGGGAGACCCAGTACTTC

j_call: TRBJ2-1
clone_size: few
d_call: TRBD2
v_call: TRBV6-5
cdr3_aa: CATRTSGYSYNEQFF
cdr3_nt: TGTGCCACAAGGACTAGCGGATACTCCTACAATGAGCAGTTCTTC

j_call: TRBJ1-5
clone_size: -
d_call: TRBD1
v_call: TRBV6-1
cdr3_aa: CASSVGGGRDQPQHF
cdr3_nt: TGTGCCAGCAGTGTAGGAGGGGGCCGAGATCAGCCCCAGCATTTT

j_call: TRBJ2-5
clone_size: -
d_call: -
v_call: TRBV7-8
cdr3_aa: CASSGRAFYQETQYF
cdr3_nt: TGTGCCAGCAGCGGACGGGCCTTCTACCAAGAGACCCAGTACTTC

j_call: TRBJ2-7
clone_size: few
d_call: TRBD2
v_call: TRBV7-2
cdr3_aa: CASSSGLGAFEQYF
cdr3_nt: TGTGCCAGCAGCTCGGGACTAGGGGCCTTTGAGCAGTACTTC

j_call: TRBJ1-1
clone_size: -
d_call: TRBD1
v_call: TRBV12-5
cdr3_aa: CASGTNRDRGMNTEAFF
cdr3_nt: TGTGCTAGTGGTACCAACCGGGACAGGGGAATGAACACTGAAGCTTTCTTT